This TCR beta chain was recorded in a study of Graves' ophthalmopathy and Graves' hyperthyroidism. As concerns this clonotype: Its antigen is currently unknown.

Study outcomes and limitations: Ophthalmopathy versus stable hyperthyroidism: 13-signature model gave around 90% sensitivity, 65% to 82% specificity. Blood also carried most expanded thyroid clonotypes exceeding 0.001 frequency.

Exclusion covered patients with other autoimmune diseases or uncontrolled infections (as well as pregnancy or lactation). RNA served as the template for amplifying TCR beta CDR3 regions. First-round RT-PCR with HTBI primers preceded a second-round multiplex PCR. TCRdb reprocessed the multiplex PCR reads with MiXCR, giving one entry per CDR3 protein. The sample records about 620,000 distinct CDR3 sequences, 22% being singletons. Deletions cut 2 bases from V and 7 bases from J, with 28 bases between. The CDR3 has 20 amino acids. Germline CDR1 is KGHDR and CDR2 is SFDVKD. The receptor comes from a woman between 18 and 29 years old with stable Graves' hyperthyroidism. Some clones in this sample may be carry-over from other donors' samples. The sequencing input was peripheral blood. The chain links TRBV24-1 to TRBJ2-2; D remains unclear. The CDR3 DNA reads TGTGCCACCAGTGATTCCGGGCTACATTGGGGAAGCCCCGGTCACGGGGAGCTGTTTTTT. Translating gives CATSDSGLHWGSPGHGELFF.